The next 31 T cell receptor beta chains were all read from a single sample in a study of T cells expressing NK-cell markers (dated by TCRdb to 2018 to 2020). Receptor libraries were prepared by 5' RACE. TCRdb names Illumina HiSeq 2000 as the instrument used. Following TCRdb reprocessing, every CDR3 protein sequence forms one entry, and DNA is not provided. The sample table records 300,000 to 450,000 distinct CDR3 sequences. Over 4% of the sample goes to the ten largest clones. The sample comprised blood T cells: a sorted CD56 or NKG2C T cell subset, CD4+ or CD8+ T cells, or bulk PBMC T cells (not recorded which). These receptors were collected from a man aged 18-69 years in good health.

This chain links TRBV28 with TRBJ2-7; as DNA is missing, the TRBD2 call by TCRdb cannot be tested. The CDR3 is made up of 14 amino acids. Germline lookup yields CDR1 MDHEN and CDR2 SYDVKM. The CDR3 loop reads CASRTGTSMNEQYF.

The J gene is TRBJ1-2, the V gene TRBV27. CDR1 and CDR2 from the germline V gene are MNHEY and SMNVEV (reference sequence). The CDR3 has 16 amino acids. The CDR3 sequence: CASSLSQGRAGYGYTF.

The chain couples TRBV12-5 to TRBJ2-5; TCRdb proposes TRBD1, but this gene call is untestable without DNA. The CDR3 has 16 residues. Germline CDR1 and CDR2: LGHNT and FRNRAP. The CDR3 region is CASGSLPGVTQETQYF.

The chain joins TRBV15 to TRBJ2-1; without DNA, the TCRdb call of TRBD1 cannot be checked. The V gene's germline CDR1 is LNHNV and CDR2 YYDKDF (reference sequence). This CDR3 has 15 residues. CDR3 sequence reads: CATSERGMVYNEQFF.

The J gene is TRBJ2-6, the V gene TRBV7-2; the D gene TCRdb calls, TRBD2, cannot be checked with no DNA. Germline CDR1 and CDR2: SGHTA and FQGNSA. The CDR3 extends over 15 amino acids. CDR3 protein: CASSLSMRQGTVLTF.

Here the CDR3 reads CASSVNPTYNSPLHF. V gene TRBV9 combines with J gene TRBJ1-6. CDR3 length: 15 residues. Germline V gene lookup returns CDR1 SGDLS and CDR2 YYNGEE.

The rearrangement links TRBV7-2 to TRBJ2-7; as DNA is missing, the TRBD1 call by TCRdb cannot be tested. This CDR3 is built from 12 residues. Germline-derived CDR1 and CDR2 are SGHTA and FQGNSA. The chain's CDR3 is CASSPTGWEQYF.

The chain has TRBV12-3 or TRBV12-4 and TRBJ2-7. The CDR3 runs to 13 residues. The CDR3 sequence is CASKDRGSDEQYF.

This sequence joins TRBV10-3 and TRBJ2-7; the TRBD2 assignment by TCRdb is unverifiable without DNA. CDR3 length: 14 residues. The germline V gene encodes CDR1 ENHRY and CDR2 SYGVKD. The CDR3 sequence is CAIMGSGGAHEQYF.

The chain has TRBV6-5 and TRBJ1-5. The CDR3 is 14 amino acids. Germline assignment: CDR1 MNHEY and CDR2 SVGAGI. CDR3 amino acids: CASSVLDSNQPQHF.

This chain joins TRBV7-8 and TRBJ2-1; TCRdb calls TRBD1, which cannot be checked without DNA. The CDR3 spans 15 residues. In germline, CDR1 is SGHVS, CDR2 FQNEAQ. The CDR3 sequence is CASSTRQGWYNEQFF.

The chain is built from TRBV6-2 or TRBV6-3 and TRBJ2-3; the TCRdb call, TRBD2, lacks DNA for checking. Germline V gene data show CDR1 as MNHEY and CDR2 as SVGEGT. The CDR3 consists of 15 residues. This CDR3 is CASSYSERGTDTQYF.

The chain has TRBV30 and TRBJ1-1. CDR3 length: 16 amino acids. Germline V CDR1 and CDR2: GTSNPN, SVGIG (reference sequence). The CDR3 region is CAWSVPSGRTNTEAFF.

The J gene is TRBJ2-3, the V gene TRBV11-2; no DNA is available, so the TRBD2 call from TCRdb remains unchecked. The CDR3 is made up of 17 amino acids. Germline CDR1 and CDR2: SGHAT and FQNNGV. Here the CDR3 reads CASSLGTSGWLTDTQYF.

The chain links TRBV6-1 to TRBJ2-2. This CDR3 is 13 amino acids long. Germline-derived CDR1 and CDR2 are MNHNS and SASEGT. The CDR3 loop reads CASRTVDTGELFF.

V gene TRBV28 combines with J gene TRBJ1-5. Germline V gene sequence: CDR1 MDHEN, CDR2 SYDVKM. The CDR3 contains 14 residues. CDR3 sequence: CASSLRSGGQPQHF.

CDR3 region: CASSEETYYSNQPQHF. This chain links TRBV6-1 with TRBJ1-5. The CDR3 runs 16 residues. Germline lookup yields CDR1 MNHNS and CDR2 SASEGT.

The chain recombines TRBV7-2 with TRBJ2-5; TCRdb names TRBD2, which stays unverified in the absence of DNA. This CDR3 is 17 amino acids long. Germline-derived CDR1 and CDR2 are SGHTA and FQGNSA. CDR3 sequence: CASSLARASLGQETQYF.

The chain joins TRBV12-3 or TRBV12-4 to TRBJ1-5. CDR3 length equals 17 residues. CDR3 region: CASTGVGGPYSNQPQHF.

The chain joins TRBV20-1 to TRBJ2-4. The CDR3 totals 13 residues. Germline assignment: CDR1 DFQATT and CDR2 SNEGSKA (reference sequence). The CDR3 spells CSASDRAKNIQYF.

The rearrangement uses TRBV27 and TRBJ2-1; TCRdb's assignment of TRBD2 cannot be checked, as there is no DNA. Germline loops: CDR1 MNHEY, CDR2 SMNVEV (reference sequence). This CDR3 has 18 amino acids. The CDR3 loop reads CARCSGTSKSFRLNEQFF.

The chain recombines TRBV29-1 with TRBJ2-5; TCRdb reports TRBD1, a call that lacks DNA to check it against. CDR1 is SQVTM, CDR2 ANQGSEA, per germline. CDR3 length: 14 amino acids. The chain's CDR3 is CSVEEGTLQETQYF. Variable domain in full (rest from reference TRBV29-1 and TRBJ2-5): SAVISQKPSRDICQRGTSLTIQCQVDSQVTMMFWYRQQPGQSLTLIATANQGSEATYESGFVIDKFPISRPNLTFSTLTVSNMSPEDSSIYLCSVEEGTLQETQYFGPGTRLLVL.

V and J are TRBV3-1 and TRBJ2-3; TCRdb's D gene call, TRBD1, goes unchecked for lack of DNA. Per the germline V gene, CDR1 is LGHDT and CDR2 is YNNKEL (reference sequence). This CDR3 spans 16 amino acids. CDR3 amino acids: CVSSRERDRFTDTQYF.

The CDR3 loop is CASSYSTRPREKLFF. The genes are TRBV6-5 and TRBJ1-4; the D call from TCRdb, TRBD1, cannot be confirmed without DNA. This CDR3 comprises 15 residues. In germline, CDR1 is MNHEY, CDR2 SVGAGI.

V is TRBV29-1 and J is TRBJ1-1; TCRdb designates TRBD1, a call that cannot be tested without DNA. This CDR3 comprises 15 residues. CDR1 SQVTM and CDR2 ANQGSEA come from the germline V gene. This CDR3 is CSVSAPAGRGTEAFF.

The rearrangement links TRBV7-6 to TRBJ1-5; TCRdb indicates TRBD1, and absent DNA this call remains unverified. CDR1 SGHVS and CDR2 FNYEAQ come from the germline V gene. This CDR3 region has 15 residues. CDR3 loop: CASSVDPGSNQPQHF.

The V and J genes are TRBV29-1 and TRBJ2-1; TCRdb calls TRBD1, which cannot be checked without DNA. In germline, CDR1 is SQVTM, CDR2 ANQGSEA. This CDR3 comprises 14 residues. The CDR3 spells CSVDGQGRWDEQFF.

This chain joins TRBV12-3 or TRBV12-4 and TRBJ2-2; TCRdb's D call, TRBD1, is unchecked because there is no DNA. This CDR3 contains 15 residues. CDR3 sequence reads: CASRGQGLKTGELFF.

The chain recombines TRBV19 with TRBJ1-6; the TCRdb D gene call, TRBD1, has no DNA to confirm it. This CDR3 is built from 13 residues. Germline V gene data show CDR1 as LNHDA and CDR2 as SQIVND (reference sequence). The CDR3 loop reads CASSPIRGAALHF.

The chain uses TRBV7-2 and TRBJ2-1. The germline V gene encodes CDR1 SGHTA and CDR2 FQGNSA. The CDR3 loop spans 17 amino acids. CDR3 sequence reads: CASSFGLLADQLNEQFF. The complete variable domain, with remaining parts taken from reference TRBV7-2 and TRBJ2-1, reads GAGVSQSPSNKVTEKGKDVELRCDPISGHTALYWYRQSLGQGLEFLIYFQGNSAPDKSGLPSDRFSAERTGGSVSTLTIQRTQQEDSAVYLCASSFGLLADQLNEQFFGPGTRLTVL.

The rearrangement uses TRBV6-5 and TRBJ1-4; TCRdb gives TRBD1 as the D gene, but with no DNA this cannot be confirmed. There are 16 residues in the CDR3. The germline V gene encodes CDR1 MNHEY and CDR2 SVGAGI. The CDR3 reads CASSSTGRVANEKLFF.